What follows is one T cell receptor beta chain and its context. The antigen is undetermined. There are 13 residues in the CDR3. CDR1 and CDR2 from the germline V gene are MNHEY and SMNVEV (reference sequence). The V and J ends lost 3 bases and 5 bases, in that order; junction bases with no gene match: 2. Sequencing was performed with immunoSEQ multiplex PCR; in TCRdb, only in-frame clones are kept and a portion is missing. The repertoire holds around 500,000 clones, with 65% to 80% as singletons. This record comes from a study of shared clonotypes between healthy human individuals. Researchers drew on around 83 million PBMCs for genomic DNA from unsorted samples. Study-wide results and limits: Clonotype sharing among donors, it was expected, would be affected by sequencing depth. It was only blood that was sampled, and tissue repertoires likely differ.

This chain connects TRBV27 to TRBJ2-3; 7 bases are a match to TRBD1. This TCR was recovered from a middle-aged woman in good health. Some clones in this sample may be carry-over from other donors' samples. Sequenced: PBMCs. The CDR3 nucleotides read TGTGCCAGCAGTTTCAGGGGGAGAGATACGCAGTATTTT. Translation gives CASSFRGRDTQYF.